Included here is one T cell receptor (beta chain) sequence, with context. The target antigen is unknown. This CDR3 contains 15 residues. Trimming took 6 bases from V and 0 from J, leaving 14 bases between them. Germline CDR1 reads ENHRY; CDR2 reads SYGVKD. Template switching added a universal primer binding site, and final cDNA carried unique molecular identifiers. MiXCR, applied by TCRdb to the 5' RACE reads, yields one record per CDR3 protein. The sample yields 450,000 to 600,000 distinct CDR3 sequences, about a fifth seen once. The data were obtained in a study of identical twins. General observations from the study: In zero-insertion analyses, partial confounding could arise from invariant MAIT and iNKT cells. The models gave estimates that fell short of the out-of-frame TCR alpha sharing seen in monozygotic twins.

The sample was also linked to a second study, of yellow fever vaccine responses in identical twins. That work states: On the reported evidence, twins' vaccine T cell responses seemed partly convergent and partly personalized.

The chain joins TRBV10-3 to TRBJ1-2, with D uncertain. This TCR derives from a woman in her late teens or twenties in good health. Sequencing input: CD4+ T cells sorted from blood. CDR3 DNA sequence: TGTGCCATCAGATCGACGGCAGAGACTAACTATGGCTACACCTTC. It specifies CAIRSTAETNYGYTF.